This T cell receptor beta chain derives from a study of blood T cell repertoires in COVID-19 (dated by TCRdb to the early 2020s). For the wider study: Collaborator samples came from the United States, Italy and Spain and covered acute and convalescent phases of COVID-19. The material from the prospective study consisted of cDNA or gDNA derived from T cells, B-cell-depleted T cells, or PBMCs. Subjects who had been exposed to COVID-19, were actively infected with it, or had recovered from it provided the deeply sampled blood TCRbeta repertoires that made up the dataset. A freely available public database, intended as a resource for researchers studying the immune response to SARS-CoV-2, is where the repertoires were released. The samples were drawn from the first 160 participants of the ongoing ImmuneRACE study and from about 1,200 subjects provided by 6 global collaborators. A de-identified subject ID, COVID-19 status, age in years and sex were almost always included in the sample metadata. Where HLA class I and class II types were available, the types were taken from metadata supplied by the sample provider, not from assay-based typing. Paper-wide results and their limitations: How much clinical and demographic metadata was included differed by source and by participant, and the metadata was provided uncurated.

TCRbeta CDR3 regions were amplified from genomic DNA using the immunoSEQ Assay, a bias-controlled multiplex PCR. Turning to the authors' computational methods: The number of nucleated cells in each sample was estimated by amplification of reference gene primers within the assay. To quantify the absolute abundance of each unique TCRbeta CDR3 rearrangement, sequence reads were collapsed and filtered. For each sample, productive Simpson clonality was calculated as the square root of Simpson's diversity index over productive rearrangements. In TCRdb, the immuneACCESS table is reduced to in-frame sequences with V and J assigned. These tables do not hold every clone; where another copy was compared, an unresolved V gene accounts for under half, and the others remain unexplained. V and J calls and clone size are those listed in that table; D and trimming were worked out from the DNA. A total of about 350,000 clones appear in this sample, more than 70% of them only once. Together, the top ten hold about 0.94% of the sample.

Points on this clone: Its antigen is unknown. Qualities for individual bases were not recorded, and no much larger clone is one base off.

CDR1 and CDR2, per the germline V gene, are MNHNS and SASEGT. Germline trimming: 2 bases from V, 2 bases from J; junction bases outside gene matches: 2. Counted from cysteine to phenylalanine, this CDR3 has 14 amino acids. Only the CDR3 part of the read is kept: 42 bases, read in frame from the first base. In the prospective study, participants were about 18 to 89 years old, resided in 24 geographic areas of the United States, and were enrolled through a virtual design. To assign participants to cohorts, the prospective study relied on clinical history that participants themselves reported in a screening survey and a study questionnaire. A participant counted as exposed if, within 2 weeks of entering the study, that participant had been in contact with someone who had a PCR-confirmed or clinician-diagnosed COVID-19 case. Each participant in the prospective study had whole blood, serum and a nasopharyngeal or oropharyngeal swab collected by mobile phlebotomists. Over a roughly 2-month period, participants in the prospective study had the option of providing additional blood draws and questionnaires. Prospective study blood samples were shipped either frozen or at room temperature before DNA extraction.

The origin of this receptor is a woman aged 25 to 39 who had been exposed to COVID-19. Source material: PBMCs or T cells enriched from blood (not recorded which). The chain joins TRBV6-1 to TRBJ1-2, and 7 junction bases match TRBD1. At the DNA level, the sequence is TGTGCCAGCAGTGAACCACAGGGGAACTATGGCTACACCTTC. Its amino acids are CASSEPQGNYGYTF.